This T cell receptor beta chain was found in a study of cytomegalovirus exposure and HLA in healthy donors. The PCR used 60 Vbeta and 13 Jbeta primers. TCRdb's copy holds only in-frame clones and misses some; the assay was immunoSEQ multiplex PCR. The sample gives under 200,000 clones, under 80% of which show up once; 3% to 3.5% is in the top ten. This CDR3 comprises 15 residues. CDR1 is SGHNT and CDR2 is YYREEE in the germline V gene (reference sequence). Trimming removed 6 bases from V and 1 base from J; junction bases left unmatched: 6. The V and J genes are TRBV5-4 and TRBJ2-2, with 7 bases matching TRBD1. The sample was PBMCs. This clonotype was obtained from a female donor in good health and CMV-seronegative. The CDR3, as DNA: TGTGCCAGCACCCGGGACAGACTGAACACCGGGGAGCTGTTTTTT. Amino acids: CASTRDRLNTGELFF.